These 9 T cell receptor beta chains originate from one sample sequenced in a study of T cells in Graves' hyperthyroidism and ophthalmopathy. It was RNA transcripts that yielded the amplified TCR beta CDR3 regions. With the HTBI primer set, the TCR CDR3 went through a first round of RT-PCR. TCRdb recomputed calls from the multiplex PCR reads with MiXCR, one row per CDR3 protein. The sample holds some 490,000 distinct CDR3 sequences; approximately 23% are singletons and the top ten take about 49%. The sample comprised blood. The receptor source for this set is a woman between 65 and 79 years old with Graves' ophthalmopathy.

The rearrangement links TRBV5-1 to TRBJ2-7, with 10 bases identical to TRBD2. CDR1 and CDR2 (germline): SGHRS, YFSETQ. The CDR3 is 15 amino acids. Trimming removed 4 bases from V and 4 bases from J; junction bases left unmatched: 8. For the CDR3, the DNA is TGCGCCAGCAGCCCGAATAGCGGGAGGAATTACGAGCAGTACTTC. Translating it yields CASSPNSGRNYEQYF.

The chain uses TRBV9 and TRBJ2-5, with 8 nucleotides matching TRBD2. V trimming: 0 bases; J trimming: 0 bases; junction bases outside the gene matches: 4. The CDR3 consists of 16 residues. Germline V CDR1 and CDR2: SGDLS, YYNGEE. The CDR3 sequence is CASSVAGLGYQETQYF. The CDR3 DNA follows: TGTGCCAGCAGCGTAGCGGGACTAGGGTACCAAGAGACCCAGTACTTC.

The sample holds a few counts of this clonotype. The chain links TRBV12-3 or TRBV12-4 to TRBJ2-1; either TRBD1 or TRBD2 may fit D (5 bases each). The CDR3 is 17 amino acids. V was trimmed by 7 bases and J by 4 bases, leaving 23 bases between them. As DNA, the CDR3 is TGTGCCAGCAACTCAAGGGGAGTAGGGTACGATTACAATGAGCAGTTCTTC. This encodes CASNSRGVGYDYNEQFF.

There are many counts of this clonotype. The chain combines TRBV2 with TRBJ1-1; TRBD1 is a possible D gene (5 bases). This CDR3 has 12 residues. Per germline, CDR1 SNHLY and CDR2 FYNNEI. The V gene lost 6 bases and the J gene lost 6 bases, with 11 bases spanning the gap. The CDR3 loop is CASREGPSEAFF. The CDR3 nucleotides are TGTGCCAGCAGGGAGGGACCTTCTGAAGCTTTCTTT.

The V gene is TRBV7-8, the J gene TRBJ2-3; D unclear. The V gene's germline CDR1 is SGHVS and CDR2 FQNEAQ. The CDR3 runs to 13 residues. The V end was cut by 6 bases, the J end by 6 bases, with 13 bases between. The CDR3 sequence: CASSPLGADTQYF. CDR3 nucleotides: TGTGCCAGCAGTCCCCTTGGTGCGGATACGCAGTATTTT.

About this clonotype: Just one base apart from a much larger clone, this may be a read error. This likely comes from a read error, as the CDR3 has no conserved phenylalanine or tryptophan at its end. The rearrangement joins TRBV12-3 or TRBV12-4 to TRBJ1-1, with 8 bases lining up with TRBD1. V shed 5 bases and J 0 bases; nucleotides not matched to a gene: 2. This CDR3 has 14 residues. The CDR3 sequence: CASSRDRMNTEAFL. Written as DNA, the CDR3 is TGTGCCAGCAGTCGGGACAGGATGAACACTGAAGCTTTCCTT.

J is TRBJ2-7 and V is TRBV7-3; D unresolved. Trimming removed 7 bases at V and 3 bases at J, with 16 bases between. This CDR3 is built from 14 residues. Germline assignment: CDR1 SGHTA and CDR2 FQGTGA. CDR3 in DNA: TGTGCCAGCATTGGGCTTTCTCCCAACTACGAGCAGTACTTC. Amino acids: CASIGLSPNYEQYF.

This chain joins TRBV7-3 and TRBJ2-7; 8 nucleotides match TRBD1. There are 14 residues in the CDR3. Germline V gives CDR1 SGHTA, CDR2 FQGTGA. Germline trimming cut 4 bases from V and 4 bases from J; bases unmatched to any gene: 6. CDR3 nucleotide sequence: TGTGCCAGCAGCTCCGGTCACAGGGGGTACGAGCAGTACTTC. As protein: CASSSGHRGYEQYF.

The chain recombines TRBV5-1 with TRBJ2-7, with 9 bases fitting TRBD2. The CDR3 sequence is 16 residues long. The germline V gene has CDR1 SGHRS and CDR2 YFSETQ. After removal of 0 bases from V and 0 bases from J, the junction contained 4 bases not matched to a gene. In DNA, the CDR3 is TGCGCCAGCAGCTTGGGGGCTAGCGGGGTCTCCTACGAGCAGTACTTC. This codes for CASSLGASGVSYEQYF.